This TCR beta chain was recovered during a study of T cell repertoires in ileal Crohn's disease. Across the whole study: Biopsies of the neoterminal ileum at postoperative colonoscopy form M6 samples.

Here immunoSEQ multiplex PCR was the method, and the copy in TCRdb shows in-frame clones only, minus some. The data show nearly 11,000 clones, with roughly 72% seen just once and 7.5% to 9% held by the top ten. There are 16 residues in the CDR3. V shed 9 bases and J 2 bases; nucleotides not matched to a gene: 8. The V gene's germline CDR1 is LNHDA and CDR2 SQIVND (reference sequence). As to time point: neoterminal ileum biopsy at postoperative endoscopy, about 6 months after surgery. The sequencing sample was made of ileal tissue. This TCR was recovered from an adult with Crohn's disease. This chain joins TRBV19 and TRBJ2-3, with 13 bases matching TRBD2. CDR3 nucleotides: TGTGCCAGCCAATCACTAGCGGGAGGGGACACAGATACGCAGTATTTT. It encodes CASQSLAGGDTDTQYF.